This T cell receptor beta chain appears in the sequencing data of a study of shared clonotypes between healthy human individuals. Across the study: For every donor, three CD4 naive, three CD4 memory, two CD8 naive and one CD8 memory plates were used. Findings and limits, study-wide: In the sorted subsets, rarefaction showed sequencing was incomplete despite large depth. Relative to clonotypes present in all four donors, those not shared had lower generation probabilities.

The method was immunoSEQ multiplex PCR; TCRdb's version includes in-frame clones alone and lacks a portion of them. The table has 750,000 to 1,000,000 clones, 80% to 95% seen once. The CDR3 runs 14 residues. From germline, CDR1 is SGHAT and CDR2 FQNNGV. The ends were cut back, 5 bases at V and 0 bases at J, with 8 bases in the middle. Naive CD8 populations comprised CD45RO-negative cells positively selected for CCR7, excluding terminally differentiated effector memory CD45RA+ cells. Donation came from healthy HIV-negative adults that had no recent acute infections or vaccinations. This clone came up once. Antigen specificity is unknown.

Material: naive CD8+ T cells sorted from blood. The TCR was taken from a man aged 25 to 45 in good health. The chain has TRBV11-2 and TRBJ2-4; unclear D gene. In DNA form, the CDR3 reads TGTGCCAGCAGCCCTTCGAGAGCCAAAAACATTCAGTACTTC. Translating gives CASSPSRAKNIQYF. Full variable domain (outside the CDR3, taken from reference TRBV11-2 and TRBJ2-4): EAGVAQSPRYKIIEKRQSVAFWCNPISGHATLYWYQQILGQGPKLLIQFQNNGVVDDSQLPKDRFSAERLKGVDSTLKIQPAKLEDSAVYLCASSPSRAKNIQYFGAGTRLSVL.